This T cell receptor (beta chain) comes out of a study of T cells in localized non-small cell lung cancer. Sequenced by immunoSEQ multiplex PCR; TCRdb stores in-frame clones only, minus some. The data hold around 55,000 clones, with around 87% observed a single time. Study observations and caveats: Uninvolved adjacent lung, not tumor, had the highest T cell clonality. The study detected a median around 50 of the top 100 tumor clones in adjacent lung.

Relative to its sample, this clone is medium-sized. Its antigen is undetermined. Germline V gene data show CDR1 as SGHKS and CDR2 as YYEKEE (reference sequence). The CDR3 extends over 17 amino acids. The V and J ends lost 0 bases and 4 bases respectively, with 19 bases between them. The sequence was collected from a female donor with stage II lung adenocarcinoma. The gene calls are TRBV5-5 and TRBJ1-2, with TRBD1 as a possible D gene (6 bases). The sample in question was PBMCs, obtained before any cancer treatment. In DNA form, the CDR3 reads TGTGCCAGCAGCTTGGCCCCGGGACACCTGTACCCCTATGGCTACACCTTC. As protein: CASSLAPGHLYPYGYTF.